Following are 20 T cell receptor beta chains from one sample sequenced in a study of T cell clonality in common variable immunodeficiency. Data came from immunoSEQ multiplex PCR; TCRdb stores just in-frame clones and leaves some out. The record shows 25,000 to 40,000 clones for this sample, with no singletons present. Specimen: peripheral blood mononuclear cells. These receptors were collected from a person between 18 and 75 years old in good health.

The sample holds many counts of this clone. The read terminates 3 residues before the CDR3 end, so the remaining end is supplied by the germline J gene. The chain couples TRBV6-2 or TRBV6-3 to TRBJ1-2; 8 nucleotides align to TRBD1. This CDR3 has 13 amino acids. V was pared by 6 bases and J by 7 bases, with 7 bases of the junction left unmatched. CDR1 is MNHEY, CDR2 SVGEGT, per germline. The part of the CDR3 DNA that was read is TGTGCCAGCAGCCTAGGACAGGGAAGTGGC. Protein: CASSLGQGSG. The CDR3 in its entirety is CASSLGQGSGYTF.

This clone was seen only a few times. The read ends 3 residues shy of where the CDR3 ends; the end is completed using the germline J gene. This sequence joins TRBV5-1 and TRBJ1-2; 9 bases agree with TRBD1. CDR1 SGHRS and CDR2 YFSETQ come from the germline V gene. The CDR3 totals 15 residues. The CDR3 here is CASSLTGQGQETYTF. The DNA read from the CDR3 is TGCGCCAGCAGCCTCACCGGACAGGGGCAAGAGACC.

In this sample, this clone turned up many times. CDR3 loop: CASSRRRDTKGETQYF. The covered CDR3 bases are TGCGCCAGCAGCCGTCGGCGGGACACAAAAGGGGAGACC. The V call is TRBV4-1, the J call TRBJ2-5; D may match TRBD1 or TRBD2 (6 bases each). The read ends 3 residues before the CDR3 terminus; that terminus is restored from the germline J gene. Germline V gene sequence: CDR1 MGHRA, CDR2 YSYEKL. This CDR3 is built from 16 residues. V gave up 4 bases and J gave up 5 bases, with 20 bases separating them.

In its sample, this clone was seen many times. The DNA read from the CDR3 is TGTGCCAGCAGATCACAACGCCAAGAGACC. Its translation: CASRSQRQET. In full, the CDR3 is CASRSQRQETQYF. J is TRBJ2-5 and V is TRBV7-2; no definite D call. The sequence runs out 3 residues before the end of the CDR3; the remainder is reconstructed from the germline J gene. Between the trimmed V and J ends, which lost 6 bases and 1 base, there was a span of 9 bases. The CDR3 is 13 residues long. Looked up from germline, CDR1 is SGHTA and CDR2 is FQGNSA.

This clone appeared many times. Mismatch with germline at one junction end may stem from a read error. Sequencing ends 3 residues short of the CDR3 end; the germline J gene provides the rest. The chain combines TRBV14 with TRBJ2-1, with TRBD2 as a possible D gene (6 bases). This CDR3 is 16 amino acids long. CDR1 and CDR2 from the germline V gene are SGHDN and FVKESK. The CDR3 protein is CASSQGKQRAYNEQFF. The CDR3 DNA, read in part, is TGTGCCAGCAGTCAAGGGAAACAGCGGGCCTACAATGAG.

Ten or more counts support this clone. Read data end 3 residues before the CDR3 end; the end is taken from the germline J gene. This chain links TRBV5-1 with TRBJ2-3, with 8 positions matching TRBD1. Germline V gene lookup returns CDR1 SGHRS and CDR2 YFSETQ. V shed 5 bases, J shed 2 bases, and the junction held 10 bases outside the gene matches. The CDR3 consists of 16 residues. CDR3 bases read: TGCGCCAGCAGTCGAGGACAGGGTTCTTTCACAGATACG. Protein: CASSRGQGSFTDT. The entire CDR3 is CASSRGQGSFTDTQYF.

This clone was counted at least ten times. The read halts 3 residues ahead of the CDR3 end, with the missing end drawn from the germline J gene. This chain links TRBV7-8 with TRBJ2-5; 9 nucleotides match TRBD1. The germline CDR1 and CDR2 sequences are SGHVS and FQNEAQ. The V and J ends lost 4 bases and 5 bases, in that order; junction bases with no gene match: 11. The CDR3 sequence is 16 residues long. CDR3 bases read: TGTGCCAGCAGCTCCGGCACAGGGGGCGATTGGGAGACC. Translating gives CASSSGTGGDWET. From start to end, the CDR3 is CASSSGTGGDWETQYF. Filled out from reference TRBV7-8 and TRBJ2-5, the complete variable domain reads GAGVSQSPRYKVAKRGQDVALRCDPISGHVSLFWYQQALGQGPEFLTYFQNEAQLDKSGLPSDRFFAERPEGSVSTLKIQRTQQEDSAVYLCASSSGTGGDWETQYFGPGTRLLVL.

This clone has just a few counts. The observed sequence ends 3 residues before the CDR3 terminus, with the missing tail filled in from the germline J gene. The V gene is TRBV29-1, the J gene TRBJ1-2; D is unresolved. Germline assignment: CDR1 SQVTM and CDR2 ANQGSEA. The CDR3 spans 11 residues. Partial CDR3 DNA: TGCAGCGGACGGACTTCATACGAC. Translating it yields CSGRTSYD. The whole CDR3 sequence is CSGRTSYDYTF.

This clone was detected ten times or more. The read gets to within 3 residues of the CDR3 end, and the germline J gene fills in the rest. This chain links TRBV20-1 with TRBJ2-7, with TRBD2 as a possible D gene (5 bases). CDR1 and CDR2 (germline): DFQATT, SNEGSKA (reference sequence). Trimming left V 6 bases short and J 2 bases short, with 14 bases between. This CDR3 spans 13 amino acids. CDR3 protein: CSARTYLTYEQYF. Incomplete CDR3 DNA: TGCAGTGCCCGGACTTATTTGACCTACGAG.

In this sample, this clone turned up a few times. Sequencing ends 3 residues short of the CDR3 end; the germline J gene provides the rest. The chain carries TRBV19 and TRBJ2-3, with 7 positions matching TRBD1. The CDR3 consists of 17 residues. The germline V gene encodes CDR1 LNHDA and CDR2 SQIVND (reference sequence). The CDR3 here is CASSYHRQGYSNQPQYF. The CDR3 bases that were read are TGTGCCAGTAGTTATCACCGACAGGGCTATAGCAATCAGCCG.

This clone was counted at least ten times. From the germline J gene comes the end of the CDR3, since the read stops 3 residues before it. The chain couples TRBV20-1 to TRBJ2-1; 12 bases fit TRBD2. CDR1 and CDR2 (germline): DFQATT, SNEGSKA (reference sequence). V gave up 1 base and J gave up 2 bases; unmatched junction bases: 3. The CDR3 covers 16 residues. CDR3: CSARGPSGRAYNEQFF. The DNA read from the CDR3 is TGCAGTGCTAGAGGGCCTAGCGGGAGGGCCTACAATGAG.

The CDR3 sequence: CASSPLEVTGGEKLFF. The CDR3 bases that were read are TGTGCCAGCAGCCCCCTCGAGGTGACAGGGGGGGAAAAG. The gene calls are TRBV7-8 and TRBJ2-2; TRBD1 matches 9 bases. The read ends 3 residues before the CDR3 terminus; that terminus is restored from the germline J gene. The CDR3 is 16 amino acids. CDR1 SGHVS and CDR2 FQNEAQ come from the germline V gene. Together with reference TRBV7-8 and TRBJ2-2, the CDR3 gives the full variable domain: GAGVSQSPRYKVAKRGQDVALRCDPISGHVSLFWYQQALGQGPEFLTYFQNEAQLDKSGLPSDRFFAERPEGSVSTLKIQRTQQEDSAVYLCASSPLEVTGGEKLFFGEGSRLTVL.

At least ten counts were recorded for this clone. The read stops 3 residues short of the end of the CDR3; the missing end is completed from the germline J gene. V and J are TRBV5-1 and TRBJ1-2; 8 positions agree with TRBD1. The CDR3 is 16 residues long. J was trimmed by 1 base and V by 2 bases; bases with no gene match: 7. Per germline, CDR1 SGHRS and CDR2 YFSETQ. The CDR3 bases that were read are TGCGCCAGCAGCTTAGGACAGGGCGCCATTAACTATGGC. It codes for CASSLGQGAINYG. The full CDR3 is CASSLGQGAINYGYTF.

As to this clone: The read finishes 3 residues shy of the CDR3 end, and the germline J gene is used to complete it. The chain employs TRBV6-2 or TRBV6-3 and TRBJ1-2, with D hard to call. Germline values: CDR1 MNHEY, CDR2 SVGEGT. The CDR3 runs 14 residues. The CDR3 bases that were read are TGTGCCAGCAGTACCCTACAGAGCTCCTACGAC. As protein: CASSTLQSSYD. The entire CDR3 reads CASSTLQSSYDYTF.

There are many counts of this clone. The read comes to an end 3 residues before the CDR3 does, leaving the germline J gene to fill in the end. This chain links TRBV12-3 or TRBV12-4 with TRBJ1-1, with 7 bases that match TRBD1. The CDR3 covers 11 residues. CDR3 sequence reads: CASSRGQEAFF. The CDR3 DNA, read in part, is TGTGCCAGCAGTAGGGGACAGGAA.

This clone was recorded many times. The CDR3 end is not reached by the read, which stops 3 residues before it; the germline J gene fills it in. The chain uses TRBV5-1 and TRBJ2-5; the match to TRBD2 covers 8 bases. Germline V lookup: CDR1 SGHRS, CDR2 YFSETQ. V gave up 2 bases and J gave up 5 bases; unmatched junction bases: 11. The CDR3 is 16 amino acids. CDR3 sequence: CASSLGSSGGVETQYF. CDR3 DNA (partial): TGCGCCAGCAGCTTAGGATCCAGCGGGGGCGTCGAGACC.

This clone was counted ten times or more. The read ends 3 residues early relative to the CDR3; the germline J gene fills the gap. The chain is built from TRBV10-1 and TRBJ2-2, with TRBD1 as a possible D gene (7 bases). CDR1 and CDR2 (germline): WNHNN, SYGVQD (reference sequence). This CDR3 is built from 15 residues. Trimming removed 0 bases at V and 4 bases at J, with 9 bases between. CDR3 residues: CASSESQGGTGELFF. Partial CDR3 DNA: TGCGCCAGCAGTGAGTCTCAGGGGGGCACCGGGGAG.

This clone was seen more than once but under ten times. The read stops 3 residues short of the end of the CDR3; the missing end is completed from the germline J gene. This chain links TRBV5-5 with TRBJ2-7; the D is unclear. Trimming shortened V by 0 bases and J by 2 bases, and 9 bases separated the two germline ends. This CDR3 comprises 14 residues. Per germline, CDR1 SGHKS and CDR2 YYEKEE (reference sequence). The CDR3 bases that were read are TGTGCCAGCAGCTTGGAGGGCACAGCCTACGAG. Protein sequence: CASSLEGTAYE. The CDR3 in its entirety is CASSLEGTAYEQYF.

In the case of this clone: Other DNA sequences of this sample code for an identical CDR3. The CDR3 region is CASRNLAGGPYEQYF. CDR3 DNA (partial): TGTGCCAGCAGGAATCTAGCGGGAGGGCCTTACGAG. The chain has TRBV7-9 and TRBJ2-7, with 12 bases identical to TRBD2. The read terminates 3 residues before the CDR3 end, so the remaining end is supplied by the germline J gene. CDR1 and CDR2 (germline): SEHNR, FQNEAQ (reference sequence). V gave up 6 bases and J gave up 4 bases; unmatched junction bases: 7. The CDR3 sequence is 15 residues long.

As concerns this clone: The read stops 3 residues short of the end of the CDR3; the missing end is completed from the germline J gene. The V and J genes are TRBV7-2 and TRBJ2-3; possible D gene TRBD1, 5 bases. Germline V gene lookup returns CDR1 SGHTA and CDR2 FQGNSA. The CDR3 runs to 15 residues. The CDR3 region is CASSSGSLDQETQYF. The CDR3 DNA, read in part, is TGTGCCAGCAGCTCAGGGTCCCTAGACCAAGAGACG.